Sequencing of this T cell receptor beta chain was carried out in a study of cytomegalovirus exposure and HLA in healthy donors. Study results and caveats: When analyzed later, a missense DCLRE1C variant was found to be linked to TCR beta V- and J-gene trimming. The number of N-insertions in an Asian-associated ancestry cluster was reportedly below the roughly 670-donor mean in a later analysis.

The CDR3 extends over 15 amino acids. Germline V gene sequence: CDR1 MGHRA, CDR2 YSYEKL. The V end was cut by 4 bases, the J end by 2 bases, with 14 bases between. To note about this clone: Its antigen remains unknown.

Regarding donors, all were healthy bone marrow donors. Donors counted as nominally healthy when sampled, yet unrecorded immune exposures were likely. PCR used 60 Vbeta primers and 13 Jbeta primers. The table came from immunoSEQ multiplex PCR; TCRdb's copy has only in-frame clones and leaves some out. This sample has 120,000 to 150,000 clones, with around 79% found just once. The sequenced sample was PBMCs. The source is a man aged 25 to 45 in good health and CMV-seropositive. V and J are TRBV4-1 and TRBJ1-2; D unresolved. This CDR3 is CASSPSRSGNYGYTF. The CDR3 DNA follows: TGCGCCAGCAGCCCCTCACGGTCCGGGAACTATGGCTACACCTTC.